This T cell receptor (beta chain) was sequenced in a study of blood T cell repertoires in COVID-19. Study-wide context: The United States, Italy and Spain supplied acute and convalescent COVID-19 samples. From T cells, B-cell-depleted T cells, or PBMCs came the material, which was cDNA or gDNA.

This clone was counted once. Followed longitudinally, the Seattle patients had been enrolled during active infection. Sequenced by immunoSEQ multiplex PCR; TCRdb stores in-frame clones only, minus some. In the table there are roughly 230,000 clones, about 90% of which are singletons. The CDR3 runs to 14 residues. Germline values: CDR1 SGHTA, CDR2 FQGNSA. V shed 0 bases and J shed 2 bases, with 7 bases lying between them. Material for sequencing was peripheral blood. This chain connects TRBV7-2 to TRBJ1-1; D gene ambiguous. The TCR sequence derives from a woman aged 55 to 70 with COVID-19, enrolled during active disease. CDR3 coding DNA: TGTGCCAGCAGCTTAGCGCGCGGAAACACTGAAGCTTTCTTT. Its protein product is CASSLARGNTEAFF.